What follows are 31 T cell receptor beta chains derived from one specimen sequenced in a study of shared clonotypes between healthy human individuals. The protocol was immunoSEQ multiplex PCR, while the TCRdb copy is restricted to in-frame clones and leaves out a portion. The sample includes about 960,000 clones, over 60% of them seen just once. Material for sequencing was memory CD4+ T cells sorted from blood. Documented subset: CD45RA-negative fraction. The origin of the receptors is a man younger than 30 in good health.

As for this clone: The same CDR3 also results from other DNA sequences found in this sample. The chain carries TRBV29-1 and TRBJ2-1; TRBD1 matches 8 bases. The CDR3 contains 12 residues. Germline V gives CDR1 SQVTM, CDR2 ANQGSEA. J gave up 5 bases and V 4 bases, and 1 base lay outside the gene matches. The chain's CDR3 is CSVGTGNNEQFF. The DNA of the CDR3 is TGCAGCGTTGGGACAGGGAACAATGAGCAGTTCTTC.

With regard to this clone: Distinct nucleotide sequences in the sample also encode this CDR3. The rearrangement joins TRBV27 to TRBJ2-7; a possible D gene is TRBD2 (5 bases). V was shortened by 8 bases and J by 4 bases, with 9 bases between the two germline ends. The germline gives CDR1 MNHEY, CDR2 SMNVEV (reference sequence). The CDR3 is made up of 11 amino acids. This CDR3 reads CASGRFYEQYF. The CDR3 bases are TGTGCCAGCGGGAGATTTTACGAGCAGTACTTC.

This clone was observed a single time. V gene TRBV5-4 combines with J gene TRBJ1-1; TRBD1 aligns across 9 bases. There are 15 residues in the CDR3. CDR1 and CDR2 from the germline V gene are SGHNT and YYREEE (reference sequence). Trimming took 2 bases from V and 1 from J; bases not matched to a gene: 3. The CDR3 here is CASSFTGGGNTEAFF. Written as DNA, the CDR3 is TGTGCCAGCAGCTTCACAGGGGGCGGGAACACTGAAGCTTTCTTT.

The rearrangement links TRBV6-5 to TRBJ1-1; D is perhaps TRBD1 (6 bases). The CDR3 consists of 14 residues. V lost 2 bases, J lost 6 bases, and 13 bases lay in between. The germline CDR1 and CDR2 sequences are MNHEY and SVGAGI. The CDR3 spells CASSYGGDSAEAFF. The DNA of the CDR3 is TGTGCCAGCAGTTACGGGGGCGATAGCGCTGAAGCTTTCTTT.

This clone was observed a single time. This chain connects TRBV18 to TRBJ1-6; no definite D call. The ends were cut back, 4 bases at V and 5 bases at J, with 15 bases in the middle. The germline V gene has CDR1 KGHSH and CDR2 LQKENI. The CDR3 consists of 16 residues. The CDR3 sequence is CASSLQRTDNNSPLHF. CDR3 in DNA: TGTGCCAGCTCACTTCAGCGGACGGATAATAATTCACCCCTCCACTTT.

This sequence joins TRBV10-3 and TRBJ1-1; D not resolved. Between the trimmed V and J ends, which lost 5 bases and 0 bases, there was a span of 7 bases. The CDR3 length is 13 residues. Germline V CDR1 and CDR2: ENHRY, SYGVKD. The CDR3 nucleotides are TGTGCCATCAGTTGGACCCTGAACACTGAAGCTTTCTTT. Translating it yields CAISWTLNTEAFF.

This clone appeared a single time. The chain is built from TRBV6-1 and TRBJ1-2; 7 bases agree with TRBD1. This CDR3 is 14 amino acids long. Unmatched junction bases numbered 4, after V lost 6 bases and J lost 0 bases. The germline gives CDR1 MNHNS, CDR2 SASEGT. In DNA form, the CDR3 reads TGTGCCAGCAGAGGACAGGTACCTAACTATGGCTACACCTTC. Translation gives CASRGQVPNYGYTF.

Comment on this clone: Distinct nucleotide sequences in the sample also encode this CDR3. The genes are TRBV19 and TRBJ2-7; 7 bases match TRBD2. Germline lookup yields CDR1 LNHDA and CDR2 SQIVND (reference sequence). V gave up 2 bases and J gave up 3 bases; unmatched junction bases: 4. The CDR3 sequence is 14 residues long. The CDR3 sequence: CASSIKGGSYEQYF. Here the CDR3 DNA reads TGTGCCAGTAGTATAAAGGGCGGGAGCTACGAGCAGTACTTC.

The CDR3 sequence is CASSRRGGGNYGYTF. The CDR3 DNA follows: TGTGCCAGCAGCCGCCGCGGAGGGGGTAACTATGGCTACACCTTC. The chain uses TRBV7-9 and TRBJ1-2; D is possibly TRBD1 (6 bases). CDR3 length equals 15 residues. Germline CDR1 and CDR2: SEHNR and FQNEAQ (reference sequence). With 5 bases removed from V and 1 base from J, the gap between germline ends came to 14 bases.

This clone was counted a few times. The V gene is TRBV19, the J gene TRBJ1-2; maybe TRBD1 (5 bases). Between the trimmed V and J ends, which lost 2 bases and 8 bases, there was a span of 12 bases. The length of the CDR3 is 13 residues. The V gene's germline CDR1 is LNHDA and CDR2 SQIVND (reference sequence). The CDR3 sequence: CASSIQGEDGYTF. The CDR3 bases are TGTGCCAGTAGTATACAGGGAGAGGACGGCTACACCTTC.

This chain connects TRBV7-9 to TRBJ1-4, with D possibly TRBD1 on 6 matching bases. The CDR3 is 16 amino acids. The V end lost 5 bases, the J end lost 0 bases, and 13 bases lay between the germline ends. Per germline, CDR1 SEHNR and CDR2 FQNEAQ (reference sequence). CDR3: CASSDSYRATNEKLFF. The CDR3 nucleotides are TGTGCCAGCAGCGATAGTTACAGGGCAACTAATGAAAAACTGTTTTTT. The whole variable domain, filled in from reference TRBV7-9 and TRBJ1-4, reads DTGVSQNPRHKITKRGQNVTFRCDPISEHNRLYWYRQTLGQGPEFLTYFQNEAQLEKSRLLSDRFSAERPKGSFSTLEIQRTEQGDSAMYLCASSDSYRATNEKLFFGSGTQLSVL.

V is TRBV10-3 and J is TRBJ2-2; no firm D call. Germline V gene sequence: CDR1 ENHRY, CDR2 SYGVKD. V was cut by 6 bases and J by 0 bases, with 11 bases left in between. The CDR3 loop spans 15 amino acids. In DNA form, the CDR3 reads TGTGCCATCAGCCAGACGGAGACGAACACCGGGGAGCTGTTTTTT. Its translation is CAISQTETNTGELFF.

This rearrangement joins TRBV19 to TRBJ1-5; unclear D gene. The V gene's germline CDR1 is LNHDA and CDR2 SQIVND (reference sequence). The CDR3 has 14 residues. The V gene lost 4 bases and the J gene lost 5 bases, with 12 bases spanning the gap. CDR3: CASSKGRKDQPQHF. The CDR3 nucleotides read TGTGCCAGTAGTAAGGGCAGGAAAGATCAGCCCCAGCATTTT.

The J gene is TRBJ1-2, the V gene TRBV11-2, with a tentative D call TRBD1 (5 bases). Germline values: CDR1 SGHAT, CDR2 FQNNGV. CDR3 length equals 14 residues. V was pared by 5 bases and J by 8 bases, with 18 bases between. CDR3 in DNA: TGTGCCAGCAGCCCATCTTGGGGGAATGGAGGCTACACCTTC. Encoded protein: CASSPSWGNGGYTF.

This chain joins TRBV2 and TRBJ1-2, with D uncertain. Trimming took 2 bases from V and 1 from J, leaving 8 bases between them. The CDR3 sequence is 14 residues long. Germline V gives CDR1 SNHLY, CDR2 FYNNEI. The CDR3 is CASSEYVSNYGYTF. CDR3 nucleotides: TGTGCCAGCAGTGAATATGTCAGTAACTATGGCTACACCTTC.

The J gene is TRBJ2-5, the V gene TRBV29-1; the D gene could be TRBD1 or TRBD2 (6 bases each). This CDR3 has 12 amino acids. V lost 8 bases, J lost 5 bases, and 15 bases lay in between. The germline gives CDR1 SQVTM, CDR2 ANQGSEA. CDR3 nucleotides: TGCAGCTCTTTTAGAGGGGGGGAGACCCAGTACTTC. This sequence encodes CSSFRGGETQYF.

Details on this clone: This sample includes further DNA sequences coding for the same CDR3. DNA for the CDR3: TGCAGTGCCGGGAGGGAGACCCAGTACTTC. This sequence encodes CSAGRETQYF. The chain is built from TRBV20-1 and TRBJ2-5; 7 nucleotides line up with TRBD2. Per germline, CDR1 DFQATT and CDR2 SNEGSKA (reference sequence). The CDR3 has 10 amino acids. V shed 6 bases, J shed 5 bases, and the junction held 0 bases outside the gene matches.

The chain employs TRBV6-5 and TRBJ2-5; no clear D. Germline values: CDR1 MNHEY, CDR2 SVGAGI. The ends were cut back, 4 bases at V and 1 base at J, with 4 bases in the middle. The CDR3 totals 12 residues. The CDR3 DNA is TGTGCCAGCAGTTCGGTCCAAGAGACCCAGTACTTC. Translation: CASSSVQETQYF.

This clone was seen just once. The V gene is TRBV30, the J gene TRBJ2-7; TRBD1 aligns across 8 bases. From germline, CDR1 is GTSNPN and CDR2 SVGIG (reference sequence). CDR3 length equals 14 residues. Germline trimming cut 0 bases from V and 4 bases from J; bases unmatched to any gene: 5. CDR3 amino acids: CAWSVTGGFYEQYF. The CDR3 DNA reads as TGTGCCTGGAGTGTAACAGGGGGTTTTTACGAGCAGTACTTC.

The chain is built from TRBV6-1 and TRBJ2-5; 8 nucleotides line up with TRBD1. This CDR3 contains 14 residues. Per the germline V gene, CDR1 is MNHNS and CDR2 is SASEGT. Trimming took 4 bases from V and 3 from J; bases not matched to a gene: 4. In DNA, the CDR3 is TGTGCCAGCAGTGTCGAGACAGGGGAAGAGACCCAGTACTTC. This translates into CASSVETGEETQYF.

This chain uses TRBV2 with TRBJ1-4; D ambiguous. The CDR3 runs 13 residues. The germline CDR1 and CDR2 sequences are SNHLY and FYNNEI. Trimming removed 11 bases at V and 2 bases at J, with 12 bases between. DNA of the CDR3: TGTGCCGGTAGACTCGGTACTAATGAAAAACTGTTTTTT. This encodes CAGRLGTNEKLFF.

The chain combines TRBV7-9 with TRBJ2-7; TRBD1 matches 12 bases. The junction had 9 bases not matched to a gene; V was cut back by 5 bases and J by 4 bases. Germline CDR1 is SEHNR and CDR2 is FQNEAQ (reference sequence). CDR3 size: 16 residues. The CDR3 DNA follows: TGTGCCAGCAGCCGTCTCCGGGACAGGGGGCGTTACGAGCAGTACTTC. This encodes CASSRLRDRGRYEQYF.

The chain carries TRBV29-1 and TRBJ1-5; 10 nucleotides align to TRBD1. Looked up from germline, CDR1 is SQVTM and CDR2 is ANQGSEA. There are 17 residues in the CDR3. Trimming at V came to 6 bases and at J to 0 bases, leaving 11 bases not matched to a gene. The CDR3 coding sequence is TGCAGCGTCCCTCCGGGACAGGGGCGTTATAGCAATCAGCCCCAGCATTTT. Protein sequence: CSVPPGQGRYSNQPQHF. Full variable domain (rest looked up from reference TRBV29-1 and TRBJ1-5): SAVISQKPSRDICQRGTSLTIQCQVDSQVTMMFWYRQQPGQSLTLIATANQGSEATYESGFVIDKFPISRPNLTFSTLTVSNMSPEDSSIYLCSVPPGQGRYSNQPQHFGDGTRLSIL.

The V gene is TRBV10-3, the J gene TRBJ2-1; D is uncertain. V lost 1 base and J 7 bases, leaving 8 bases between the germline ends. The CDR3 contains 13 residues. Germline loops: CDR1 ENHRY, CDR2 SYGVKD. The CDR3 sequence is CAISEFEGNEQFF. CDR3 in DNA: TGTGCCATCAGTGAGTTTGAAGGAAATGAGCAGTTCTTC.

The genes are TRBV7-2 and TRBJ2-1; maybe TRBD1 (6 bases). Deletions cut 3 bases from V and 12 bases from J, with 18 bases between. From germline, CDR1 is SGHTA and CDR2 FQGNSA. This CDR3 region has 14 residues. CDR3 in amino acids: CASSFTDRVIGQFF. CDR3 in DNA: TGTGCCAGCAGCTTTACGGACAGAGTTATCGGGCAGTTCTTC.

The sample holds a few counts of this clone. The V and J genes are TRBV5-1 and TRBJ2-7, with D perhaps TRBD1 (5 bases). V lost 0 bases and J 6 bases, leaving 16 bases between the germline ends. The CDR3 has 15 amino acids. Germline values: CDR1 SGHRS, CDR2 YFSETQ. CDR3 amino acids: CASSLAAGQISEQYF. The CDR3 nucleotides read TGCGCCAGCAGCTTGGCGGCCGGACAAATTTCCGAGCAGTACTTC.

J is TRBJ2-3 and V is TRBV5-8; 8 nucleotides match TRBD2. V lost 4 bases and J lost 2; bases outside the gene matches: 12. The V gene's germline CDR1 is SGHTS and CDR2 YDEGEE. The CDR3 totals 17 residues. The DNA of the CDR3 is TGTGCCAGCAGCCTTGGAATAAGCGGGGGACCCACAGATACGCAGTATTTT. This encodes CASSLGISGGPTDTQYF.

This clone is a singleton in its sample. Written as DNA, the CDR3 is TGTGCCAGCAGTGTGAAAGGGGGAGCGTCCGAGCAGTACTTC. This gives the protein CASSVKGGASEQYF. The chain carries TRBV7-9 and TRBJ2-7; D may be TRBD1 (6 bases). The length of the CDR3 is 14 residues. The V gene's germline CDR1 is SEHNR and CDR2 FQNEAQ (reference sequence). V was trimmed by 6 bases and J by 6 bases, leaving 18 bases between them.

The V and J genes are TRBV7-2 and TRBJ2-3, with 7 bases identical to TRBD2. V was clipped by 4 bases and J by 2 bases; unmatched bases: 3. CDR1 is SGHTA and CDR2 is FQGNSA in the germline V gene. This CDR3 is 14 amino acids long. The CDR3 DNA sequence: TGTGCCAGCAGCTCTAGCGGTTCCACAGATACGCAGTATTTT. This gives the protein CASSSSGSTDTQYF.

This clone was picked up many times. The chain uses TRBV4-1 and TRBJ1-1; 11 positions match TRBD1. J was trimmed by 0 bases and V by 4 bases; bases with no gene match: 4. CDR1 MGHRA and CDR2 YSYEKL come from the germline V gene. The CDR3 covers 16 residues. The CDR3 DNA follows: TGCGCCAGCAGCCTGGGACAGGGGGTAATGAACACTGAAGCTTTCTTT. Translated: CASSLGQGVMNTEAFF.

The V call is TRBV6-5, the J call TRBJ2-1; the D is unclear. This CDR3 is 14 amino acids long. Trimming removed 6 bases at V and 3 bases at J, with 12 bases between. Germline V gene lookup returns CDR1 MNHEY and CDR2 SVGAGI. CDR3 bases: TGTGCCAGCAGCGAATGGGGTGTCTACAATGAGCAGTTCTTC. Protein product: CASSEWGVYNEQFF.